The T cell receptor beta chain under discussion was sequenced for a study of blood T cell repertoires in COVID-19. The overall study: Sample material is recorded as cDNA or gDNA derived from T cells, B-cell-depleted T cells, or PBMCs.

V was pared by 6 bases and J by 7 bases, with 15 bases between. The CDR3 is 13 residues long. Germline V gene lookup returns CDR1 MNHEY and CDR2 SVGAGI. Patients at the Seattle site were enrolled during active infection and followed longitudinally. In the authors' methods: The assay estimated nucleated cells by amplifying reference gene primers. Generated by immunoSEQ multiplex PCR, the TCRdb table keeps only in-frame clones and is missing some. V, J and clone size are those of that table, while D and trimming were read from the DNA. The profile covers about 170,000 clones, with 80% to 90% appearing a single time and about 14% taken by the ten largest.

The chain recombines TRBV6-5 with TRBJ1-2; tentative D call: TRBD1 (5 bases). Sequencing was done on a sample of peripheral blood. This TCR came from an older woman with COVID-19, enrolled during active disease. The CDR3 here is CASRSDGGSGYTF. CDR3 sequence (DNA): TGTGCCAGCAGATCGGACGGGGGGTCTGGCTACACCTTC.